Listed below are T cell receptor beta chains from one sample, sequenced in a study of graft-versus-host responses after intestinal transplantation. The antigens of these receptors remain unknown. Method: immunoSEQ multiplex PCR; TCRdb's copy keeps in-frame clones and lacks some. The sample records over 45,000 clones, around 93% being singletons. Sequenced here: unstimulated CD4+ T cells sorted from spleen or lymph node cells, sampled before transplant. The receptors shown here come from a human donor who was the organ donor for an intestinal transplant. Each CDR3 is given with its conserved first and last residue. D genes are given only for firm matches. For some rows the clone size is stated as once, few or many, or as a class when expanded; others skip it.

TRBJ1-3	TRBD1	TRBV6-1	-	CASRPRDSGNTIYF	TGTGCCAGCAGGCCCCGGGACAGCGGAAACACCATATATTTT
TRBJ1-5	-	TRBV6-1	-	CASSRTSNQPQHF	TGTGCCAGCAGTAGGACGAGCAATCAGCCCCAGCATTTT
TRBJ2-1	-	TRBV11-2	-	CASSLFDLRTSEAYNEQFF	TGTGCCAGCAGCTTATTCGACTTAAGAACTAGTGAGGCCTACAATGAGCAGTTCTTC
TRBJ2-7	-	TRBV5-1	-	CASSLNPASYEQYF	TGCGCCAGCAGCTTGAACCCAGCCTCCTACGAGCAGTACTTC
TRBJ2-2	TRBD2	TRBV9	-	CASSVLAGGANTGELFF	TGTGCCAGCAGCGTCCTAGCGGGGGGCGCGAACACCGGGGAGCTGTTTTTT
TRBJ2-7	-	TRBV18	once	CASSPDRYHEQYF	TGTGCCAGCTCACCCGACAGGTACCACGAGCAGTACTTC
TRBJ2-3	TRBD2	TRBV11-1	-	CASDWNTGTSGSDTQYF	TGTGCCAGCGACTGGAATACCGGGACTAGCGGGTCAGATACGCAGTATTTT
TRBJ2-1	TRBD2	TRBV4-2	-	CASSQEGLAGDNEQFF	TGTGCCAGCAGCCAAGAGGGACTAGCGGGGGACAATGAGCAGTTCTTC
TRBJ2-7	-	TRBV2	-	CASGAGRYEQYF	TGTGCCAGCGGGGCAGGCCGCTACGAGCAGTACTTC
TRBJ1-6	TRBD1	TRBV6-1	-	CASSGGQSPNSPLHF	TGTGCCAGCAGTGGGGGACAGTCTCCTAATTCACCCCTCCACTTT
TRBJ2-2	TRBD2	TRBV19	-	CASSHRTSRTGELFF	TGTGCCAGTAGTCACCGGACTAGTCGTACCGGGGAGCTGTTTTTT
TRBJ2-2	-	TRBV7-6	-	CASSPYARGRPNTGELFF	TGTGCCAGCAGCCCCTATGCCAGGGGCAGACCGAACACCGGGGAGCTGTTTTTT
TRBJ2-2	TRBD1	TRBV7-2	-	CASSARPPGQGWGELFF	TGTGCCAGCAGCGCCCGCCCGCCGGGACAGGGGTGGGGGGAGCTGTTTTTT
TRBJ1-3	TRBD1	TRBV9	-	CASTAGGDGGNTIYF	TGTGCCAGCACCGCAGGGGGGGACGGGGGAAACACCATATATTTT
TRBJ2-5	-	TRBV18	-	CASSPPEGRETQYF	TGTGCCAGCTCACCACCAGAAGGTCGAGAGACCCAGTACTTC
TRBJ2-7	-	TRBV6-1	-	CASTRTASYEQYF	TGTGCCAGCACCCGGACAGCCTCCTACGAGCAGTACTTC
TRBJ1-3	-	TRBV6-1	-	CASVTGSGNTIYF	TGTGCCAGCGTAACAGGATCTGGAAACACCATATATTTT
TRBJ1-2	-	TRBV18	-	CASSPTGSNYGYTF	TGTGCCAGCTCACCGACAGGATCTAACTATGGCTACACCTTC
TRBJ1-1	-	TRBV6-1	-	CASSEGASGYTEAFF	TGTGCCAGCAGTGAAGGCGCCAGCGGTTACACTGAAGCTTTCTTT
TRBJ1-1	-	TRBV6-1	-	CASSEQNTEAFF	TGTGCCAGCAGTGAACAGAACACTGAAGCTTTCTTT
TRBJ2-4	-	TRBV30	-	CAWTELAKNIQYF	TGTGCCTGGACGGAACTAGCCAAAAACATTCAGTACTTC
TRBJ2-3	TRBD2	TRBV9	-	CASSPRTSGRTDTQYF	TGTGCCAGCAGCCCCCGGACTAGCGGGCGCACAGATACGCAGTATTTT
TRBJ2-1	-	TRBV5-4	-	CASSFKQGSSYNEQFF	TGTGCCAGCAGTTTTAAACAGGGAAGCTCCTACAATGAGCAGTTCTTC
TRBJ2-5	TRBD1	TRBV25-1	-	CASSPGQGGPLFAETQYF	TGTGCCAGCAGTCCCGGACAGGGCGGACCTCTTTTTGCCGAGACCCAGTACTTC
TRBJ1-6	-	TRBV7-8	-	CASSSTGLNSPLHF	TGTGCCAGCAGCTCGACAGGATTAAATTCACCCCTCCACTTT
TRBJ1-3	-	TRBV10-3	-	CAISEVLLGIRNTIYF	TGTGCCATCAGTGAGGTATTGTTGGGGATACGAAACACCATATATTTT
TRBJ2-3	-	TRBV5-1	-	CASSLGGTQYF	TGCGCCAGCAGCTTGGGAGGTACGCAGTATTTT
TRBJ1-1	-	TRBV27	-	CASWRDGTFF	TGTGCCAGCTGGAGGGACGGAACTTTCTTT
TRBJ2-4	-	TRBV19	-	CASSIYGQPLNIQYF	TGTGCCAGTAGTATATATGGGCAGCCACTAAACATTCAGTACTTC
TRBJ2-5	TRBD2	TRBV7-2	-	CASSRGGRRETQYF	TGTGCCAGCAGCCGGGGGGGGCGAAGGGAGACCCAGTACTTC
TRBJ2-2	-	TRBV7-6	few	CASSPRPVPGELFF	TGTGCCAGCAGCCCGAGACCAGTTCCCGGGGAGCTGTTTTTT
TRBJ2-7	TRBD2	TRBV13	-	CASSDHGGARGEQYF	TGTGCCAGCAGCGACCACGGGGGGGCCCGGGGGGAGCAGTACTTC
TRBJ2-3	-	TRBV4-2	-	CASSQGNREDTQYF	TGTGCCAGCAGCCAAGGGAACCGGGAAGATACGCAGTATTTT
TRBJ2-2	TRBD2	TRBV7-3	-	CASSLTPGLAGTGELFF	TGTGCCAGCAGCTTAACGCCAGGACTAGCGGGGACCGGGGAGCTGTTTTTT
TRBJ1-3	TRBD1	TRBV5-4	-	CASSLGTGKNGNTIYF	TGTGCCAGCAGCTTGGGGACAGGGAAGAATGGAAACACCATATATTTT